The 30 T cell receptor beta chains listed next were all sequenced from one sample in a study of T cell responses to AZD1222 COVID-19 vaccine. Here immunoSEQ multiplex PCR was the method, and the copy in TCRdb shows in-frame clones only, minus some. In the table there are around 46,000 clones, about 91% of which are singletons. The input for sequencing was peripheral blood, taken 28 days after the second AZD1222 dose. Every receptor here comes from an adult who received the AZD1222 COVID-19 vaccine.

This sequence joins TRBV11-2 and TRBJ1-2; 9 bases match TRBD1. Germline assignment: CDR1 SGHAT and CDR2 FQNNGV. This CDR3 spans 15 amino acids. V was clipped by 4 bases and J by 3 bases; unmatched bases: 6. CDR3 amino acids: CASSYGTGSYYGYTF. The CDR3 DNA sequence: TGTGCCAGCAGCTACGGGACAGGGAGCTACTATGGCTACACCTTC.

This chain links TRBV2 with TRBJ2-2, with 7 bases that match TRBD1. J lost 1 base, V lost 6 bases, and 5 bases had no gene match. CDR3 size: 15 residues. Germline V gene sequence: CDR1 SNHLY, CDR2 FYNNEI. CDR3 region: CASRVRQGNTGELFF. The CDR3 region has the DNA TGTGCCAGCAGAGTTAGACAGGGGAACACCGGGGAGCTGTTTTTT. Supplemented by reference TRBV2 and TRBJ2-2, the full variable domain reads EPEVTQTPSHQVTQMGQEVILRCVPISNHLYFYWYRQILGQKVEFLVSFYNNEISEKSEIFDDQFSVERPDGSNFTLKIRSTKLEDSAMYFCASRVRQGNTGELFFGEGSRLTVL.

Here the CDR3 reads CASRQASNEQFF. CDR3 nucleotides: TGTGCCAGCAGGCAAGCAAGTAATGAGCAGTTCTTC. The chain joins TRBV12-3 or TRBV12-4 to TRBJ2-1, with D unclear. With 6 bases removed from V and 7 bases from J, the gap between germline ends came to 10 bases. The CDR3 is 12 residues long.

This chain joins TRBV27 and TRBJ1-6, with D perhaps TRBD1 (6 bases). The germline V gene has CDR1 MNHEY and CDR2 SMNVEV (reference sequence). This CDR3 comprises 15 residues. V was clipped by 5 bases and J by 5 bases, with 13 bases between them. CDR3 sequence reads: CASSIRGRNNSPLHF. In nucleotides, the CDR3 is TGTGCCAGCAGTATCCGGGGGCGGAATAATTCACCCCTCCACTTT.

The chain carries TRBV7-6 and TRBJ2-3, with 8 nucleotides matching TRBD2. The CDR3 totals 16 residues. V lost 4 bases, J lost 7 bases, and 13 bases stayed unmatched. Germline assignment: CDR1 SGHVS and CDR2 FNYEAQ. The CDR3 here is CASSWTRASGYHTQYF. CDR3 bases: TGTGCCAGCAGCTGGACTCGGGCTAGCGGGTATCATACGCAGTATTTT.

J is TRBJ1-4 and V is TRBV6-5; TRBD1 matches at 8 bases. This CDR3 spans 15 amino acids. The germline gives CDR1 MNHEY, CDR2 SVGAGI. The trim removed 4 bases at V and 3 bases at J, leaving 4 bases unmatched. Written as DNA, the CDR3 is TGTGCCAGCAGTTCCTGGACAGGGTCTAATGAAAAACTGTTTTTT. Translated, it gives CASSSWTGSNEKLFF.

This clone was seen a single time. The V gene is TRBV19, the J gene TRBJ1-1, with 7 bases matching TRBD1. Trimming removed 6 bases from V and 0 bases from J; junction bases left unmatched: 4. The CDR3 has 14 amino acids. Germline V gene lookup returns CDR1 LNHDA and CDR2 SQIVND (reference sequence). The CDR3 loop is CASRNDRVNTEAFF. The CDR3, as DNA: TGTGCCAGTAGAAATGACAGGGTGAACACTGAAGCTTTCTTT.

The chain links TRBV7-2 to TRBJ1-3, with TRBD1 as a possible D gene (5 bases). CDR3 length: 15 amino acids. The V gene's germline CDR1 is SGHTA and CDR2 FQGNSA. This CDR3 reads CASLGAGSSGNTIYF. CDR3 sequence (DNA): TGTGCATCCCTAGGGGCAGGGAGCTCTGGAAACACCATATATTTT.

This chain joins TRBV27 and TRBJ2-3, with TRBD2 as a possible D gene (7 bases). The CDR3 is 14 amino acids. Looked up from germline, CDR1 is MNHEY and CDR2 is SMNVEV (reference sequence). V dropped 9 bases and J dropped 3 bases, with 16 bases sitting between them. In nucleotides, the CDR3 is TGTGCCAGGGGGGAGGGGGTATTGACAGATACGCAGTATTTT. Translating gives CARGEGVLTDTQYF.

The rearrangement uses TRBV9 and TRBJ2-3; TRBD1 matches 10 bases. With V trimmed by 3 bases and J by 0 bases, 1 base remained unmatched. This CDR3 spans 15 amino acids. Germline assignment: CDR1 SGDLS and CDR2 YYNGEE. DNA for the CDR3: TGTGCCAGCAGCGAGACAGGGGGCAGCACAGATACGCAGTATTTT. This gives the protein CASSETGGSTDTQYF.

This clone was recorded a few times. This sequence joins TRBV18 and TRBJ2-7; D unclear. This CDR3 is 15 amino acids long. Trimming cost V 2 bases and J 0 bases, with 11 bases left between them. The germline CDR1 and CDR2 sequences are KGHSH and LQKENI. The CDR3 nucleotides read TGTGCCAGCTCACCAGAGTCCGTAAGCTCCTACGAGCAGTACTTC. Its translation is CASSPESVSSYEQYF.

The V call is TRBV4-3, the J call TRBJ2-3; 9 bases map to TRBD2. This CDR3 comprises 16 residues. Germline loops: CDR1 LGHNA, CDR2 YSLEER. The V gene end was trimmed by 0 bases and the J gene end by 6 bases; junction bases not matched to a gene: 7. CDR3 region: CASSQELAGGPDTQYF. Here the CDR3 DNA reads TGCGCCAGCAGCCAAGAGCTTGCGGGAGGGCCGGATACGCAGTATTTT.

The chain combines TRBV6-5 with TRBJ1-1, with D possibly being TRBD1 (6 bases). V shed 0 bases and J shed 6 bases, with 14 bases lying between them. The CDR3 contains 15 residues. Germline-derived CDR1 and CDR2 are MNHEY and SVGAGI. The CDR3 sequence is CASSYSGTTEPEAFF. CDR3 coding DNA: TGTGCCAGCAGTTACTCCGGGACAACCGAGCCTGAAGCTTTCTTT.

The chain employs TRBV6-5 and TRBJ2-7; D might be TRBD2 (6 bases). The CDR3 runs 15 residues. V lost 0 bases to trimming and J lost 3 bases, with 12 bases between them. Germline V CDR1 and CDR2: MNHEY, SVGAGI. As DNA, the CDR3 is TGTGCCAGCAGTTACTCGGGGGGAGAAGACTACGAGCAGTACTTC. Translated, it gives CASSYSGGEDYEQYF.

The chain couples TRBV6-5 to TRBJ2-3; 13 bases match TRBD2. Losses at the gene ends were 6 bases for V and 2 bases for J; bases not matched to a gene: 5. CDR3 length: 16 residues. The germline gives CDR1 MNHEY, CDR2 SVGAGI. In nucleotides, the CDR3 is TGTGCCAGCAGATACGGACTAGCGGGGGTCACAGATACGCAGTATTTT. It yields the protein CASRYGLAGVTDTQYF.

The V and J genes are TRBV5-1 and TRBJ1-2, with TRBD1 identical over 9 bases. Losses at the gene ends were 4 bases for V and 7 bases for J; bases not matched to a gene: 11. Germline V gives CDR1 SGHRS, CDR2 YFSETQ. The CDR3 sequence is 15 residues long. CDR3 loop: CASSSGTGIEAGYTF. CDR3 sequence (DNA): TGCGCCAGCAGCAGCGGGACAGGGATCGAGGCTGGCTACACCTTC.

CDR3 sequence: CASTRQGSEQYF. The CDR3 DNA is TGTGCCAGCACAAGACAGGGTTCCGAGCAGTACTTC. The chain employs TRBV12-3 or TRBV12-4 and TRBJ2-7; TRBD1 matches 7 bases. V shed 7 bases and J 6 bases; nucleotides not matched to a gene: 6. The CDR3 loop spans 12 amino acids.

This chain joins TRBV19 and TRBJ1-5; 11 bases fit TRBD1. This CDR3 spans 15 amino acids. Germline lookup yields CDR1 LNHDA and CDR2 SQIVND (reference sequence). The V gene end was trimmed by 7 bases and the J gene end by 4 bases; junction bases not matched to a gene: 6. CDR3 protein: CASTVGDRGNQPQHF. The CDR3 DNA follows: TGTGCCAGTACGGTGGGGGACAGGGGGAATCAGCCCCAGCATTTT.

This clone was found once. The chain carries TRBV4-1 and TRBJ2-1, with D hard to call. This CDR3 is built from 12 residues. Germline CDR1 reads MGHRA; CDR2 reads YSYEKL. Trimming removed 0 bases at V and 10 bases at J, with 7 bases between. The CDR3 spells CASSQDLLEQFF. The CDR3 region has the DNA TGCGCCAGCAGCCAAGATCTTCTAGAGCAGTTCTTC.

This chain joins TRBV9 and TRBJ2-2; TRBD2 aligns across 7 bases. This CDR3 spans 13 amino acids. Germline CDR1 and CDR2: SGDLS and YYNGEE. Trimming removed 4 bases from V and 6 bases from J; junction bases left unmatched: 3. CDR3 DNA sequence: TGTGCCAGCAGCTCTAGCGGATCCGGGGAGCTGTTTTTT. Its protein product is CASSSSGSGELFF.

This clone was detected a few times. J is TRBJ2-3 and V is TRBV10-2, with a weak D call TRBD2 (6 bases). Per germline, CDR1 WSHSY and CDR2 SAAADI. The ends were cut back, 7 bases at V and 5 bases at J, with 13 bases in the middle. The length of the CDR3 is 13 residues. As DNA, the CDR3 is TGCGCCAGCATGCTATCGGAGGGAGATACGCAGTATTTT. Translation: CASMLSEGDTQYF.

The rearrangement links TRBV5-4 to TRBJ2-2, with TRBD2 matching 7 bases. With 1 base clipped from V and 2 bases from J, the junction kept 5 bases outside the gene matches. The length of the CDR3 is 16 residues. CDR1 is SGHNT and CDR2 is YYREEE in the germline V gene (reference sequence). CDR3 loop: CASSLSASGNTGELFF. As DNA, the CDR3 is TGTGCCAGCAGCTTGTCGGCTAGCGGAAACACCGGGGAGCTGTTTTTT.

CDR3 in DNA: TGTGCCAGCAGCCGAGGGGATTATACGCAGTATTTT. The encoded protein is CASSRGDYTQYF. The chain carries TRBV5-6 and TRBJ2-3; D tentatively reads TRBD1 or TRBD2 (5 bases each). The CDR3 runs to 12 residues. In germline, CDR1 is SGHDT, CDR2 YYEEEE. V lost 4 bases and J 7 bases, leaving 10 bases between the germline ends.

This clone was counted a few times. The rearrangement joins TRBV5-6 to TRBJ2-7; D gene ambiguous. The V end lost 6 bases, the J end lost 5 bases, and 9 bases lay between the germline ends. The germline gives CDR1 SGHDT, CDR2 YYEEEE. CDR3 length: 11 residues. The CDR3: CASMGYHEQYF. CDR3 in DNA: TGTGCCAGCATGGGGTACCACGAGCAGTACTTC.

This rearrangement joins TRBV28 to TRBJ2-2; D gene uncertain. Trimming pared 6 bases from V and 8 bases from J, leaving 19 bases between. Germline V gene lookup returns CDR1 MDHEN and CDR2 SYDVKM. CDR3 length: 15 amino acids. The CDR3 DNA reads as TGTGCCAGCAGCTCCCCCGGCCATCTCAAGGGGGAGCTGTTTTTT. Residues: CASSSPGHLKGELFF.

The gene calls are TRBV7-2 and TRBJ2-3, with 8 bases aligning to TRBD2. Germline loops: CDR1 SGHTA, CDR2 FQGNSA. The CDR3 is 16 amino acids. V lost 1 base, J lost 1 base, and 4 bases stayed unmatched. The CDR3 nucleotides are TGTGCCAGCAGCTTAGATCTAGCGGGTGGCACAGATACGCAGTATTTT. As protein: CASSLDLAGGTDTQYF.

This chain uses TRBV28 with TRBJ2-2, with 7 bases matching TRBD1. The germline V gene has CDR1 MDHEN and CDR2 SYDVKM. There are 16 residues in the CDR3. V lost 7 bases and J lost 3; bases outside the gene matches: 11. The CDR3 DNA is TGTGCCAGCAATAGCCCTAGGGGGCGCGACACCGGGGAGCTGTTTTTT. This translates into CASNSPRGRDTGELFF.

The CDR3 spells CASSEREEETQYF. The DNA of the CDR3 is TGTGCCAGCAGTGAAAGGGAGGAAGAGACCCAGTACTTC. The gene calls are TRBV6-1 and TRBJ2-5; D might be TRBD2 (6 bases). With 2 bases removed from V and 3 bases from J, the gap between germline ends came to 7 bases. CDR3 length: 13 residues. The germline CDR1 and CDR2 sequences are MNHNS and SASEGT.

This chain connects TRBV13 to TRBJ2-3, with D possibly TRBD1 on 6 matching bases. Germline V lookup: CDR1 PRHDT, CDR2 FYEKMQ (reference sequence). With 1 base removed from V and 0 bases from J, the gap between germline ends came to 11 bases. The CDR3 covers 16 residues. The CDR3 DNA reads TGTGCCAGCAGCTTAGTACAGGGAACAAGCACAGATACGCAGTATTTT. It is translated as CASSLVQGTSTDTQYF. Full variable domain (missing parts from reference TRBV13 and TRBJ2-3): AAGVIQSPRHLIKEKRETATLKCYPIPRHDTVYWYQQGPGQDPQFLISFYEKMQSDKGSIPDRFSAQQFSDYHSELNMSSLELGDSALYFCASSLVQGTSTDTQYFGPGTRLTVL.

This sequence joins TRBV7-9 and TRBJ1-2; D is perhaps TRBD1 (6 bases). CDR1 is SEHNR, CDR2 FQNEAQ, per germline (reference sequence). The germline V and J ends were trimmed by 1 base and 8 bases, with 14 bases remaining between them. The CDR3 covers 14 residues. Here the CDR3 DNA reads TGTGCCAGCAGCTTAGACTCCGGGGGCATGGGCTACACCTTC. This gives the protein CASSLDSGGMGYTF. Full variable domain (rest looked up from reference TRBV7-9 and TRBJ1-2): DTGVSQNPRHKITKRGQNVTFRCDPISEHNRLYWYRQTLGQGPEFLTYFQNEAQLEKSRLLSDRFSAERPKGSFSTLEIQRTEQGDSAMYLCASSLDSGGMGYTFGSGTRLTVV.